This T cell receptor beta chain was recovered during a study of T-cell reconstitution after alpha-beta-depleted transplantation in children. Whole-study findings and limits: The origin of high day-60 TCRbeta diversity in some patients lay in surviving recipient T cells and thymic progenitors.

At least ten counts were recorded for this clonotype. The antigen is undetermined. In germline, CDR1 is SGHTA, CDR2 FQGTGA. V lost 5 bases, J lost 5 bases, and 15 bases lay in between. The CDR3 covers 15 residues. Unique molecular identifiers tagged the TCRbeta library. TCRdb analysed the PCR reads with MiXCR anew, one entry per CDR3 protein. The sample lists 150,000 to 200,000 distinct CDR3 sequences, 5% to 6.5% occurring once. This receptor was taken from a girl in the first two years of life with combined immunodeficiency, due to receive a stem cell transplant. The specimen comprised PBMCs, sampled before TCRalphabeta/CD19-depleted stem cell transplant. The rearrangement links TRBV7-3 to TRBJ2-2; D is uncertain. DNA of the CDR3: TGTGCCAGCAGCCCTACGCCCGCCCTTACCGGGGAGCTGTTTTTT. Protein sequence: CASSPTPALTGELFF.